The 19 T cell receptor beta chains given below trace back to one sample, sequenced in a study of cytomegalovirus exposure and HLA in healthy donors. PCR was performed using 60 Vbeta and 13 Jbeta primers. The protocol was immunoSEQ multiplex PCR, while the TCRdb copy is restricted to in-frame clones and leaves out a portion. The sample carries about 120,000 clones, over 65% recorded once. Sequencing was performed on PBMCs. All receptors come from a man aged 35 to 55 in good health and CMV-seropositive.

V gene TRBV19 combines with J gene TRBJ2-7; 9 bases are shared with TRBD1. V lost 3 bases, J lost 9 bases, and 6 bases stayed unmatched. This CDR3 comprises 13 residues. The germline gives CDR1 LNHDA, CDR2 SQIVND (reference sequence). The CDR3 here is CASSIGQGSGQYF. The CDR3 region has the DNA TGTGCCAGTAGTATCGGACAGGGGAGTGGGCAGTACTTC.

The chain couples TRBV6-4 to TRBJ2-2, with TRBD1 as a possible D gene (6 bases). The CDR3 sequence is 16 residues long. Per the germline V gene, CDR1 is MRHNA and CDR2 is SNTAGT. Deletions cut 4 bases from V and 1 base from J, with 13 bases between. CDR3 loop: CASSGDPGQNTGELFF. The CDR3 DNA follows: TGTGCCAGCAGTGGAGACCCGGGACAGAACACCGGGGAGCTGTTTTTT.

The rearrangement joins TRBV19 to TRBJ2-2, with a weak D call TRBD2 (5 bases). Germline CDR1 reads LNHDA; CDR2 reads SQIVND (reference sequence). V shed 6 bases and J shed 6 bases, with 14 bases lying between them. The CDR3 extends over 14 amino acids. The DNA of the CDR3 is TGTGCCAGTAGACTGGAACTCGGGGCCGGGGAGCTGTTTTTT. Amino acid sequence: CASRLELGAGELFF.

This clone was seen only once. The rearrangement joins TRBV9 to TRBJ2-1; 14 bases map to TRBD2. The CDR3 spans 16 residues. V dropped 4 bases and J dropped 4; count of bases not matched to a gene: 4. Germline loops: CDR1 SGDLS, CDR2 YYNGEE. The CDR3 region has the DNA TGTGCCAGCAGCCCCTGGACTAGCGGGGGGTACAATGAGCAGTTCTTC. Translating it yields CASSPWTSGGYNEQFF. The full variable domain, with the rest looked up from reference TRBV9 and TRBJ2-1, is DSGVTQTPKHLITATGQRVTLRCSPRSGDLSVYWYQQSLDQGLQFLIQYYNGEERAKGNILERFSAQQFPDLHSELNLSSLELGDSALYFCASSPWTSGGYNEQFFGPGTRLTVL.

The chain has TRBV29-1 and TRBJ2-3; no clear D gene. V was pared by 7 bases and J by 11 bases, with 19 bases between. The CDR3 totals 12 residues. Per germline, CDR1 SQVTM and CDR2 ANQGSEA. The DNA for the CDR3 is TGCAGCGGGAGACGCGGTTCATACGGGCAGTATTTT. Protein sequence: CSGRRGSYGQYF.

This chain joins TRBV30 and TRBJ2-2, with D possibly matching TRBD2 (6 bases). The V gene lost 6 bases and the J gene lost 2 bases, with 13 bases spanning the gap. The CDR3 has 14 amino acids. Germline V lookup: CDR1 GTSNPN, CDR2 SVGIG (reference sequence). CDR3 in DNA: TGTGCCTGCCATAGGAGGGAAAACACCGGGGAGCTGTTTTTT. It specifies CACHRRENTGELFF.

This chain joins TRBV9 and TRBJ1-2; 7 bases match TRBD1. The CDR3 totals 20 residues. After removal of 0 bases from V and 2 bases from J, the junction contained 19 bases not matched to a gene. Looked up from germline, CDR1 is SGDLS and CDR2 is YYNGEE. The CDR3 DNA reads TGTGCCAGCAGCGTAGGGGGGGTCGGGTGGGACAGAGGAAGGAACTATGGCTACACCTTC. It codes for CASSVGGVGWDRGRNYGYTF.

This chain joins TRBV29-1 and TRBJ2-2, with D possibly being TRBD1 (5 bases). The CDR3 is made up of 13 amino acids. Germline assignment: CDR1 SQVTM and CDR2 ANQGSEA. The V and J ends lost 5 bases and 3 bases respectively, with 10 bases between them. The CDR3: CSVQRQHTGELFF. DNA of the CDR3: TGCAGCGTTCAACGACAGCACACCGGGGAGCTGTTTTTT.

The rearrangement links TRBV4-2 to TRBJ2-3; 9 bases fit TRBD2. Trimming cost V 0 bases and J 4 bases; bases outside gene matches: 8. The CDR3 is made up of 17 amino acids. Per the germline V gene, CDR1 is LGHNA and CDR2 is YNFKEQ. The CDR3 spells CASSQETGTSRADTQYF. CDR3 nucleotides: TGTGCCAGCAGCCAAGAGACCGGGACTAGCCGGGCAGATACGCAGTATTTT.

The genes are TRBV2 and TRBJ2-7; a possible D gene is TRBD2 (5 bases). V lost 4 bases to trimming and J lost 0 bases, with 7 bases between them. Germline lookup yields CDR1 SNHLY and CDR2 FYNNEI. The CDR3 is made up of 13 amino acids. The CDR3 coding sequence is TGTGCCAGCAGTGGGGAGCACTCCTACGAGCAGTACTTC. Its protein is CASSGEHSYEQYF.

The chain has TRBV29-1 and TRBJ1-2; D remains unclear. The V gene's germline CDR1 is SQVTM and CDR2 ANQGSEA. Trimming took 4 bases from V and 6 from J, leaving 9 bases between them. The CDR3 totals 11 residues. This CDR3 reads CSVVGRDGYTF. In DNA form, the CDR3 reads TGCAGCGTTGTTGGGAGGGATGGCTACACCTTC.

J is TRBJ2-3 and V is TRBV28, with TRBD1 as a possible D gene (5 bases). Trimming removed 6 bases from V and 3 bases from J, with 7 bases in between. This CDR3 is built from 12 residues. Germline lookup yields CDR1 MDHEN and CDR2 SYDVKM. CDR3 DNA: TGTGCCAGCAGGGACACTACAGATACGCAGTATTTT. Protein product: CASRDTTDTQYF.

About this clone itself: This same CDR3 is encoded by further DNA sequences in the sample. The genes are TRBV19 and TRBJ2-1; 12 nucleotides line up with TRBD2. The germline CDR1 and CDR2 sequences are LNHDA and SQIVND (reference sequence). V lost 7 bases, J lost 7 bases, and 2 bases stayed unmatched. The CDR3 runs to 13 residues. This CDR3 is CASKTSGGNEQFF. CDR3 nucleotides: TGTGCCAGTAAGACTAGCGGGGGTAATGAGCAGTTCTTC.

The gene calls are TRBV9 and TRBJ1-1; D might be TRBD1 (6 bases). Germline V gene sequence: CDR1 SGDLS, CDR2 YYNGEE. This CDR3 has 14 residues. Trimming removed 3 bases from V and 6 bases from J, with 15 bases in between. The CDR3 DNA sequence: TGTGCCAGCAGCGGGGCCAGGGGAACGGCTGAAGCTTTCTTT. Its protein is CASSGARGTAEAFF.

The V gene is TRBV7-8, the J gene TRBJ1-2; D might be TRBD1 (6 bases). This CDR3 is 15 amino acids long. The V and J ends lost 0 bases and 2 bases respectively, with 10 bases between them. CDR1 is SGHVS and CDR2 is FQNEAQ in the germline V gene. The CDR3 is CASSLAGGQNYGYTF. CDR3 nucleotides: TGTGCCAGCAGCTTAGCAGGTGGACAGAACTATGGCTACACCTTC.

The count of this clone is one. Germline and junction disagree at one end, which may indicate a read error. The CDR3 nucleotides are TGTGTCAGCAGCATTTATGGAGATTCTAAATCACCCCTCCACTTT. Translated: CVSSIYGDSKSPLHF. The chain joins TRBV6-4 to TRBJ1-6; D not certain. CDR1 and CDR2 (germline): MRHNA, SNTAGT. The CDR3 totals 15 residues.

A few counts support this clone. The V and J genes are TRBV5-6 and TRBJ2-7, with D perhaps matching TRBD1 (5 bases). The CDR3 consists of 11 residues. CDR1 and CDR2 (germline): SGHDT, YYEEEE. The germline V and J ends were trimmed by 4 bases and 9 bases, with 11 bases remaining between them. The CDR3 region is CASSLLGAQYF. The CDR3 nucleotides are TGTGCCAGCAGCCTCCTTGGGGCGCAGTACTTC.

The chain recombines TRBV11-3 with TRBJ2-1, with 8 bases aligning to TRBD1. J was trimmed by 9 bases and V by 5 bases; bases with no gene match: 6. The germline gives CDR1 SGHNT, CDR2 YENEEA. This CDR3 contains 13 residues. The CDR3 is CASSTRTGSEQFF. The DNA for the CDR3 is TGTGCCAGCAGCACCCGGACAGGGAGTGAGCAGTTCTTC. The full variable domain, in which reference TRBV11-3 and TRBJ2-1 provide the parts outside the CDR3, is EAGVVQSPRYKIIEKKQPVAFWCNPISGHNTLYWYLQNLGQGPELLIRYENEEAVDDSQLPKDRFSAERLKGVDSTLKIQPAELGDSAVYLCASSTRTGSEQFFGPGTRLTVL.

This CDR3 reads CATLRDRVTDEQFF. CDR3 nucleotides: TGTGCCACCCTCCGGGACAGGGTTACTGATGAGCAGTTCTTC. This chain connects TRBV6-6 to TRBJ2-1; 9 nucleotides line up with TRBD1. From germline, CDR1 is MNHNY and CDR2 SVGAGI (reference sequence). The CDR3 spans 14 residues. V shed 10 bases and J 8 bases; nucleotides not matched to a gene: 12.